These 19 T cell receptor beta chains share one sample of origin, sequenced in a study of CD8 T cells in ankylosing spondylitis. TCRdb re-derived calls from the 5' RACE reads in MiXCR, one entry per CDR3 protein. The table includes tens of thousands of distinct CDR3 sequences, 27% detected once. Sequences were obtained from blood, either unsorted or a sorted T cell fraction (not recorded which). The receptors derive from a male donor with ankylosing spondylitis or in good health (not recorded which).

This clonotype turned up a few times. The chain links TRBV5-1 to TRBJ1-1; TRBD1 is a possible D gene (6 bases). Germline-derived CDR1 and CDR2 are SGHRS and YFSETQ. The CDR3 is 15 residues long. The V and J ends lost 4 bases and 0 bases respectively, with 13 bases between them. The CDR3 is CASSPPTGLNTEAFF. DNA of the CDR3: TGCGCCAGCAGCCCACCAACAGGGTTGAACACTGAAGCTTTCTTT.

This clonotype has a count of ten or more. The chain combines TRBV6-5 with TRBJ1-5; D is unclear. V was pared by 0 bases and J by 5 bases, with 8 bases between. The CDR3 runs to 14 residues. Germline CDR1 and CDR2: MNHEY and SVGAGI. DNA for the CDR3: TGTGCCAGCAGTTACTCGCGGGAGGATCAGCCCCAGCATTTT. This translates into CASSYSREDQPQHF.

CDR3 sequence (DNA): TGTGCCAGCAGCTTAGGGCTAGCGGTGGGTGGGGAGCAGTTCTTC. This translates into CASSLGLAVGGEQFF. This rearrangement joins TRBV7-3 to TRBJ2-1; TRBD2 aligns across 7 bases. Looked up from germline, CDR1 is SGHTA and CDR2 is FQGTGA. Trimming cost V 2 bases and J 10 bases; bases outside gene matches: 11. The CDR3 sequence is 15 residues long.

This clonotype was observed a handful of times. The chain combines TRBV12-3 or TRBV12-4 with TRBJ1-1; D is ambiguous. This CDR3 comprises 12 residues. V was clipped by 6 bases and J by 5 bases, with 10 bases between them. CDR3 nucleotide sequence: TGTGCCAGCAGACCTCGACGTACTGAAGCTTTCTTT. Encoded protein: CASRPRRTEAFF.

The CDR3 DNA is TGTGCCAGCAGTCCCGGGTTAGCGAGTGAAAAACTGTTTTTT. It is translated as CASSPGLASEKLFF. The chain has TRBV6-1 and TRBJ1-4; D is unclear. Germline V CDR1 and CDR2: MNHNS, SASEGT. The CDR3 has 14 amino acids. With 5 bases removed from V and 7 bases from J, the gap between germline ends came to 14 bases.

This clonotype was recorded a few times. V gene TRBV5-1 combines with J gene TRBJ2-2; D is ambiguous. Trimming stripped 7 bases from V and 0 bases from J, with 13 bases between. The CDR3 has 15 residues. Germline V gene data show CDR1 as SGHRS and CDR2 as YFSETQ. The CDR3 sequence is CASATGLTNTGELFF. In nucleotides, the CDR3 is TGCGCCAGCGCTACCGGGCTCACGAACACCGGGGAGCTGTTTTTT.

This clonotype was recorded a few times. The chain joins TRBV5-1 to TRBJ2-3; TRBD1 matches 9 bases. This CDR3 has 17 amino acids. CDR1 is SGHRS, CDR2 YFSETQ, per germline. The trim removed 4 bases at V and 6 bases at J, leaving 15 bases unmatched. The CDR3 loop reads CASSPTASGQGGDTQYF. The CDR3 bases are TGCGCCAGCAGCCCGACAGCTTCGGGACAGGGTGGCGATACGCAGTATTTT.

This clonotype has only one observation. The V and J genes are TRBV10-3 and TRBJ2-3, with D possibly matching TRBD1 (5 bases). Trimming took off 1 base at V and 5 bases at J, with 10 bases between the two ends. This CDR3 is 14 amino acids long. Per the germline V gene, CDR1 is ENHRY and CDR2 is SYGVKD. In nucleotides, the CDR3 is TGTGCCATCAGTGAGTTTCAGGGAAGAGATACGCAGTATTTT. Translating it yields CAISEFQGRDTQYF.

The CDR3 sequence: CATSEVGPADEQFF. The CDR3 DNA reads TGTGCCACCAGTGAGGTGGGGCCGGCGGATGAGCAGTTCTTC. V gene TRBV24-1 combines with J gene TRBJ2-1, with D maybe TRBD1 (5 bases). The ends were cut back, 4 bases at V and 8 bases at J, with 14 bases in the middle. The CDR3 runs 14 residues. Per the germline V gene, CDR1 is KGHDR and CDR2 is SFDVKD.

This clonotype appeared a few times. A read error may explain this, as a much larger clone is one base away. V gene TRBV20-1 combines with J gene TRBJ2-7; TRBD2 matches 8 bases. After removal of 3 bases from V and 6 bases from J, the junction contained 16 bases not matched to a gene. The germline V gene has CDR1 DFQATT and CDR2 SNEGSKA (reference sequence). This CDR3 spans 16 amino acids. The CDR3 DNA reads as TGCAGTGCTAGTGCTACTAGCGGAGCTTACTCATCCGAGCAGTACTTC. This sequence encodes CSASATSGAYSSEQYF.

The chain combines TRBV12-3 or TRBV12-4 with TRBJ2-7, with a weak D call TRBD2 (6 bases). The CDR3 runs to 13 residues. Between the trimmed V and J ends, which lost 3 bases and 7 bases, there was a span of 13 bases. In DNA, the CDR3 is TGTGCCAGCAGTTTGGAGTGGGGGACTGAGCAGTACTTC. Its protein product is CASSLEWGTEQYF.

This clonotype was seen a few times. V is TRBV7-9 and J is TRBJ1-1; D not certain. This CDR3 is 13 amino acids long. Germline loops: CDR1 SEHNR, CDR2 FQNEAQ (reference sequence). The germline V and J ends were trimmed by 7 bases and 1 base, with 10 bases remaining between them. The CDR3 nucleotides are TGTGCCAGCAACGCAGGATGGAACACTGAAGCTTTCTTT. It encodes CASNAGWNTEAFF.

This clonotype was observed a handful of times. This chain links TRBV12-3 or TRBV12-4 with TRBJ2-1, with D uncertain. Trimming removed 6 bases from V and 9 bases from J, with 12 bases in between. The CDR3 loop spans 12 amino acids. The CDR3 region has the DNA TGTGCCAGCAGCCAACTTTCTTCTGAGCAGTTCTTC. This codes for CASSQLSSEQFF.

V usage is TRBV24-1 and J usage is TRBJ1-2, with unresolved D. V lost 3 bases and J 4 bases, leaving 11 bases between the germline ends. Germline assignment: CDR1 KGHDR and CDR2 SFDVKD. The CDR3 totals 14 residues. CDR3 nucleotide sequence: TGTGCCACCAGTGATCCGACGGAGTTCTATGGCTACACCTTC. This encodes CATSDPTEFYGYTF.

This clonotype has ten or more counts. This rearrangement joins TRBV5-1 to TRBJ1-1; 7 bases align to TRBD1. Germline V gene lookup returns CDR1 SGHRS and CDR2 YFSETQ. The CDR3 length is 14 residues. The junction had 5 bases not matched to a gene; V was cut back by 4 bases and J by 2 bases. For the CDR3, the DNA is TGCGCCAGCAGCAGCACAGGGGTCAACACTGAAGCTTTCTTT. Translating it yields CASSSTGVNTEAFF.

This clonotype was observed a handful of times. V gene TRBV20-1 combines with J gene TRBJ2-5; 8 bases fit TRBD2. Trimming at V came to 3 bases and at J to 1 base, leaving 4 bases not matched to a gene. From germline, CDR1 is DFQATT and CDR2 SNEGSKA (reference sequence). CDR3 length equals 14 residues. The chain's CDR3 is CSASIGGAQETQYF. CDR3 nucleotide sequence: TGCAGTGCTAGTATCGGGGGGGCCCAAGAGACCCAGTACTTC.

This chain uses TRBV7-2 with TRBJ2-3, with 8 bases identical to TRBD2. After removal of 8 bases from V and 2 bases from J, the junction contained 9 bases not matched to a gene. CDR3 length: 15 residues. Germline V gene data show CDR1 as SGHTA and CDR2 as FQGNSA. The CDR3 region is CASGRGAGVTDTQYF. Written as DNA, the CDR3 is TGTGCCAGCGGGCGGGGGGCGGGGGTCACAGATACGCAGTATTTT.

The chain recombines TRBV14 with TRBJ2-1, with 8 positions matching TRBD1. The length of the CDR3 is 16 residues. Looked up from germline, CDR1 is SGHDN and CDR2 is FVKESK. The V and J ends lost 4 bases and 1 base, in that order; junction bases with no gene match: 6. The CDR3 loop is CASSPPRGRSYNEQFF. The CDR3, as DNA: TGTGCCAGCAGCCCGCCCAGGGGGCGATCCTACAATGAGCAGTTCTTC.

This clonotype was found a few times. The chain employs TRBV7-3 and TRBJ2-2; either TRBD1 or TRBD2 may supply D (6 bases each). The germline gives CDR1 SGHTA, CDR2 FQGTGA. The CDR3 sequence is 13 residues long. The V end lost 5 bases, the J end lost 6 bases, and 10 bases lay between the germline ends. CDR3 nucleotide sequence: TGTGCCAGCAGCCGTAGGGGGGCCGGGGAGCTGTTTTTT. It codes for CASSRRGAGELFF.